This TCR beta chain stems from a study of regulatory T cells in long-lasting Graves disease. The CDR3 consists of 15 residues. Germline-derived CDR1 and CDR2 are MNHEY and SVGAGI. A note on this clonotype: A junction end diverges from the germline sequence, so it may reflect a read error.

TCR beta libraries were built with iRepertoire HTBI primers and Arm-PCR of CDR3 regions. TCRdb analysed the multiplex PCR reads with MiXCR anew, one entry per CDR3 protein. The table has hundreds of thousands of distinct CDR3 sequences, about 11% seen once. This sample's time point: newly diagnosed GD, antithyroid drugs for less than 3 months. The TCR library was made from RNA extracted from PBMCs. Another study also made use of these data, one on T cells in Graves' hyperthyroidism and ophthalmopathy.

Source: peripheral blood mononuclear cells (PBMCs), taken at new diagnosis, from a patient treated with antithyroid drugs. This clonotype was obtained from a woman aged 25 to 39 with Graves disease. This chain uses TRBV6-5 with TRBJ2-3, with 12 bases that match TRBD2. Written as DNA, the CDR3 is TGTGCCAGCAGTTACACTAGCGGGAGGTCAGATGCGCAGTATTTT. Amino acid sequence: CASSYTSGRSDAQYF.